Below are 30 T cell receptor beta chains sequenced from a single sample in a study of cytomegalovirus exposure and HLA in healthy donors. The study ran its PCR with 60 Vbeta and 13 Jbeta primers. Profiling relied on immunoSEQ multiplex PCR, and the TCRdb table lists in-frame clones only, not all of them. The data show about 150,000 clones, 75% to 90% seen once. Sequenced input: PBMCs. These receptors came from a boy aged 2-9 years in good health and CMV-seronegative.

J is TRBJ1-5 and V is TRBV28; 7 bases match TRBD1. Unmatched junction bases numbered 7, after V lost 6 bases and J lost 2 bases. This CDR3 is 15 amino acids long. Germline V lookup: CDR1 MDHEN, CDR2 SYDVKM. The CDR3 is CASREQGIGNQPQHF. DNA for the CDR3: TGTGCCAGCAGAGAACAGGGGATCGGCAATCAGCCCCAGCATTTT.

This chain joins TRBV18 and TRBJ1-2; D not resolved. CDR3 length: 12 amino acids. The V gene lost 3 bases and the J gene lost 7 bases, with 9 bases spanning the gap. The V gene's germline CDR1 is KGHSH and CDR2 LQKENI. CDR3 region: CASSPTGSGYTF. The CDR3 DNA sequence: TGTGCCAGCTCACCTACCGGGTCTGGCTACACCTTC.

The V and J genes are TRBV7-3 and TRBJ2-1; D is unclear. V was cut by 4 bases and J by 5 bases, with 9 bases left in between. The CDR3 runs to 13 residues. Germline-derived CDR1 and CDR2 are SGHTA and FQGTGA. CDR3 in DNA: TGTGCCAGCAGCTCCCCTAACCACAATGAGCAGTTCTTC. Residues: CASSSPNHNEQFF.

This clone was counted a single time. The chain uses TRBV5-1 and TRBJ2-3; TRBD1 is a possible D gene (5 bases). This CDR3 contains 14 residues. Trimming removed 3 bases from V and 1 base from J, with 9 bases in between. Germline V CDR1 and CDR2: SGHRS, YFSETQ. The CDR3 nucleotides are TGCGCCAGCAGCTCATTACAGGGCACAGATACGCAGTATTTT. Encoded protein: CASSSLQGTDTQYF.

Only one count was recorded for this clone. This chain uses TRBV4-1 with TRBJ1-2, with D perhaps TRBD1 (6 bases). In germline, CDR1 is MGHRA, CDR2 YSYEKL. The CDR3 contains 14 residues. V was clipped by 0 bases and J by 4 bases, with 9 bases between them. DNA of the CDR3: TGCGCCAGCAGCCAAGAAGGACAGATCTATGGCTACACCTTC. This encodes CASSQEGQIYGYTF.

The chain uses TRBV5-1 and TRBJ2-3; tentatively, D is TRBD2 (6 bases). The germline V and J ends were trimmed by 0 bases and 1 base, with 9 bases remaining between them. The CDR3 spans 15 residues. Germline lookup yields CDR1 SGHRS and CDR2 YFSETQ. Written as DNA, the CDR3 is TGCGCCAGCAGCTTGGGGTCGGGGGGCACAGATACGCAGTATTTT. The encoded protein is CASSLGSGGTDTQYF.

The V and J genes are TRBV7-9 and TRBJ2-3; the D is unclear. Trimming pared 2 bases from V and 3 bases from J, leaving 21 bases between. Germline loops: CDR1 SEHNR, CDR2 FQNEAQ (reference sequence). The CDR3 extends over 18 amino acids. Here the CDR3 DNA reads TGTGCCAGCAGCTTATCCTCCGTGGCTAGTTCGTTAACAGATACGCAGTATTTT. Translated: CASSLSSVASSLTDTQYF.

This chain links TRBV5-1 with TRBJ2-3; D perhaps matches TRBD1 (6 bases). Deletions cut 4 bases from V and 1 base from J, with 13 bases between. The CDR3 is made up of 15 amino acids. Germline V gene sequence: CDR1 SGHRS, CDR2 YFSETQ. CDR3 amino acids: CASSVAGDRTDTQYF. The DNA of the CDR3 is TGCGCCAGCAGCGTAGCAGGGGACCGCACAGATACGCAGTATTTT.

The V call is TRBV28, the J call TRBJ2-1, with 8 bases identical to TRBD2. The CDR3 is made up of 15 amino acids. The trim removed 5 bases at V and 9 bases at J, leaving 12 bases unmatched. Germline CDR1 and CDR2: MDHEN and SYDVKM. In DNA, the CDR3 is TGTGCCAGCAGTCCTCCGGGGGGGAGGTTTGGTGAGCAGTTCTTC. Its translation is CASSPPGGRFGEQFF.

The gene calls are TRBV5-1 and TRBJ2-2; D perhaps matches TRBD1 (6 bases). This CDR3 comprises 16 residues. Germline CDR1 and CDR2: SGHRS and YFSETQ. V was shortened by 2 bases and J by 1 base, with 12 bases between the two germline ends. CDR3 sequence reads: CASSFPDRQNTGELFF. CDR3 sequence (DNA): TGCGCCAGCAGCTTCCCGGACAGACAGAACACCGGGGAGCTGTTTTTT.

The CDR3 bases are TGCGCCAGCAGCTCCGGTCAGGGAAACACTGAAGCTTTCTTT. Its protein is CASSSGQGNTEAFF. The V and J genes are TRBV5-1 and TRBJ1-1, with D perhaps TRBD1 (5 bases). Trimming removed 3 bases at V and 2 bases at J, with 11 bases between. The CDR3 extends over 14 amino acids. CDR1 and CDR2 (germline): SGHRS, YFSETQ.

The V and J genes are TRBV6-6 and TRBJ1-5; TRBD1 is a possible D gene (6 bases). Germline V gives CDR1 MNHNY, CDR2 SVGAGI (reference sequence). Trimming cost V 5 bases and J 3 bases, with 11 bases left between them. The CDR3 is 14 amino acids. The CDR3 loop reads CASSVDSLNQPQHF. The CDR3 DNA follows: TGTGCCAGCAGTGTGGACAGCCTCAATCAGCCCCAGCATTTT.

This clone was seen a handful of times. The chain is built from TRBV28 and TRBJ2-3, with TRBD2 matching over 10 bases. With V trimmed by 0 bases and J by 5 bases, 8 bases remained unmatched. The CDR3 loop spans 17 amino acids. The V gene's germline CDR1 is MDHEN and CDR2 SYDVKM. The CDR3 reads CASSLWTLAGDIDTQYF. CDR3 nucleotides: TGTGCCAGCAGTTTATGGACCCTAGCGGGAGACATAGATACGCAGTATTTT.

The V call is TRBV9, the J call TRBJ2-5, with a possible D match to TRBD2 (5 bases). The CDR3 totals 12 residues. V lost 7 bases and J lost 1, with 8 bases in between. Per germline, CDR1 SGDLS and CDR2 YYNGEE. CDR3 in DNA: TGTGCCAGCGGGAGTGGCCAAGAGACCCAGTACTTC. Protein sequence: CASGSGQETQYF.

The chain combines TRBV7-9 with TRBJ1-4, with TRBD1 matching 9 bases. The germline gives CDR1 SEHNR, CDR2 FQNEAQ (reference sequence). The CDR3 loop spans 12 amino acids. V shed 5 bases and J 13 bases; nucleotides not matched to a gene: 5. The CDR3 loop is CASSGQGRVLFF. The CDR3 DNA is TGTGCCAGCAGCGGACAGGGGAGGGTACTGTTTTTT.

This clone was observed once. This chain joins TRBV28 and TRBJ1-2; possible D gene TRBD1, 6 bases. The CDR3 sequence is 14 residues long. CDR1 and CDR2 from the germline V gene are MDHEN and SYDVKM. V shed 3 bases and J shed 5 bases, with 13 bases lying between them. The CDR3 loop reads CASSFPTGNYGYTF. The CDR3, as DNA: TGTGCCAGCAGTTTTCCTACAGGGAATTATGGCTACACCTTC.

V gene TRBV11-2 combines with J gene TRBJ2-7, with 9 positions matching TRBD1. CDR1 and CDR2 (germline): SGHAT, FQNNGV. The trim removed 6 bases at V and 3 bases at J, leaving 3 bases unmatched. This CDR3 has 13 amino acids. The CDR3 spells CASSTTGGYEQYF. CDR3 in DNA: TGTGCCAGCAGTACGACAGGGGGCTACGAGCAGTACTTC.

The chain carries TRBV19 and TRBJ2-7; D uncertain. Trimming took off 4 bases at V and 5 bases at J, with 15 bases between the two ends. There are 14 residues in the CDR3. CDR1 and CDR2 (germline): LNHDA, SQIVND (reference sequence). CDR3 amino acids: CASSTALALHEQYF. The CDR3 region has the DNA TGTGCCAGTAGTACGGCCTTAGCCCTCCACGAGCAGTACTTC.

This chain joins TRBV9 and TRBJ1-1, with 8 bases aligning to TRBD1. Looked up from germline, CDR1 is SGDLS and CDR2 is YYNGEE. The CDR3 has 17 amino acids. Germline trimming cut 1 base from V and 0 bases from J; bases unmatched to any gene: 8. The CDR3 is CASSVNDRGWVNTEAFF. The CDR3 region has the DNA TGTGCCAGCAGCGTAAACGACAGGGGCTGGGTGAACACTGAAGCTTTCTTT.

The gene calls are TRBV19 and TRBJ2-1, with D tentatively TRBD2 (7 bases). Trimming stripped 5 bases from V and 8 bases from J, with 16 bases between. Germline CDR1 and CDR2: LNHDA and SQIVND (reference sequence). The CDR3 has 14 residues. The DNA of the CDR3 is TGTGCCAGTAGTCCGCCTCCGGGGGGCCATGAGCAGTTCTTC. Translation gives CASSPPPGGHEQFF.

This clone occurred once. V usage is TRBV7-9 and J usage is TRBJ2-1; D is perhaps TRBD2 (6 bases). The germline CDR1 and CDR2 sequences are SEHNR and FQNEAQ (reference sequence). V was cut by 2 bases and J by 5 bases, with 7 bases left in between. The CDR3 is 13 residues long. CDR3: CASSLIADNEQFF. The DNA for the CDR3 is TGTGCCAGCAGCTTAATAGCGGACAATGAGCAGTTCTTC.

The genes are TRBV14 and TRBJ2-7, with 11 bases lining up with TRBD1. Germline lookup yields CDR1 SGHDN and CDR2 FVKESK. Germline trimming cut 4 bases from V and 0 bases from J; bases unmatched to any gene: 11. CDR3 length: 18 residues. The CDR3 region has the DNA TGTGCCAGCAGCCGCAGGACAGGGGGCTTGTCAAACTCCTACGAGCAGTACTTC. Translated, it gives CASSRRTGGLSNSYEQYF.

The chain combines TRBV6-5 with TRBJ2-3; possible D gene TRBD1, 5 bases. Trimming took off 5 bases at V and 0 bases at J, with 9 bases between the two ends. Germline V gene lookup returns CDR1 MNHEY and CDR2 SVGAGI. The CDR3 extends over 14 amino acids. CDR3 sequence (DNA): TGTGCCAGCAGTCGACAGCCTAGCACAGATACGCAGTATTTT. This encodes CASSRQPSTDTQYF.

This clone turned up a few times. V and J are TRBV27 and TRBJ2-1; D may be TRBD2 (5 bases). V was clipped by 6 bases and J by 0 bases, with 9 bases between them. Germline lookup yields CDR1 MNHEY and CDR2 SMNVEV (reference sequence). The CDR3 spans 14 residues. The CDR3 DNA follows: TGTGCCAGCAGGACTATATCCTCCTACAATGAGCAGTTCTTC. It specifies CASRTISSYNEQFF.

The chain recombines TRBV11-2 with TRBJ1-1; D might be TRBD1 (5 bases). Trimming took 4 bases from V and 0 from J, leaving 18 bases between them. There are 17 residues in the CDR3. Germline CDR1 is SGHAT and CDR2 is FQNNGV. This CDR3 is CASSSSTDSTMNTEAFF. The CDR3 nucleotides read TGTGCCAGCAGCTCGTCTACCGACAGCACCATGAACACTGAAGCTTTCTTT.

The chain carries TRBV5-1 and TRBJ1-1, with D hard to call. This CDR3 comprises 15 residues. Trimming removed 1 base at V and 2 bases at J, with 12 bases between. Looked up from germline, CDR1 is SGHRS and CDR2 is YFSETQ. CDR3 nucleotide sequence: TGCGCCAGCAGCTTGCGGACCGGGGTAAACACTGAAGCTTTCTTT. Protein sequence: CASSLRTGVNTEAFF. The whole variable domain, filled in from reference TRBV5-1 and TRBJ1-1, reads KAGVTQTPRYLIKTRGQQVTLSCSPISGHRSVSWYQQTPGQGLQFLFEYFSETQRNKGNFPGRFSGRQFSNSRSEMNVSTLELGDSALYLCASSLRTGVNTEAFFGQGTRLTVV.

The genes are TRBV18 and TRBJ1-5; 12 bases are a match to TRBD1. This CDR3 comprises 17 residues. Germline V lookup: CDR1 KGHSH, CDR2 LQKENI. Unmatched junction bases numbered 5, after V lost 3 bases and J lost 2 bases. The CDR3 loop reads CASSPQGQGAGNQPQHF. The CDR3 nucleotides read TGTGCCAGCTCACCCCAGGGACAGGGGGCCGGCAATCAGCCCCAGCATTTT.

The CDR3 coding sequence is TGTGCCAGCAGTTTAGGGGGGGCGCTTGGAAACACCATATATTTT. This sequence encodes CASSLGGALGNTIYF. V gene TRBV28 combines with J gene TRBJ1-3, with a possible D match to TRBD1 (6 bases). The CDR3 totals 15 residues. Germline assignment: CDR1 MDHEN and CDR2 SYDVKM. The V gene lost 2 bases and the J gene lost 3 bases, with 11 bases spanning the gap.

The chain recombines TRBV6-4 with TRBJ2-6; D unresolved. Trimming took 0 bases from V and 1 from J, leaving 7 bases between them. The CDR3 extends over 16 amino acids. Germline V CDR1 and CDR2: MRHNA, SNTAGT. The CDR3 DNA is TGTGCCAGCAGTGACTCGTCGGAGTCTGGGGCCAACGTCCTGACTTTC. This gives the protein CASSDSSESGANVLTF.

CDR3 in DNA: TGTGCCAGTACTCCGGGACAGGGGTTGGCCTACAATGAGCAGTTCTTC. As protein: CASTPGQGLAYNEQFF. V usage is TRBV19 and J usage is TRBJ2-1, with TRBD1 matching over 10 bases. This CDR3 is 16 amino acids long. Germline CDR1 is LNHDA and CDR2 is SQIVND (reference sequence). The V segment lost 7 bases and the J segment 2 bases; nucleotides outside the gene matches: 8.